This T cell receptor (beta chain) was obtained from a study of cytomegalovirus exposure and HLA in healthy donors. The repertoire was sequenced with immunoSEQ multiplex PCR; TCRdb's copy has only in-frame clones and lacks some. The sample has around 120,000 clones, 88% seen once; the top ten hold 4.4%. Comments on this clone: What it binds is unknown.

Study observations and caveats: A few chains tied to CMV proved CMV antigen-specific in vitro. Reported results showed that the classifier diagnosed cytomegalovirus status with high specificity and sensitivity. Most TCR sequences were uncommon, yet certain public TCRs appeared in many donors. The study labeled under 200 TCR beta chains cytomegalovirus-associated.

Losses at the gene ends were 0 bases for V and 8 bases for J; bases not matched to a gene: 7. The CDR3 runs to 16 residues. Germline lookup yields CDR1 MNHEY and CDR2 SVGAGI. The chain uses TRBV6-5 and TRBJ2-1, with 10 bases fitting TRBD1. The sequence derives from a man aged 18 to 29 in good health and CMV-seropositive. The sequencing sample was made of PBMCs. The CDR3 region is CASSYSRDRGFYEQFF. Written as DNA, the CDR3 is TGTGCCAGCAGTTACTCAAGGGACAGGGGATTCTATGAGCAGTTCTTC.